A single sample gave rise to the 8 T cell receptor beta chains below, sequenced in a study of T cell changes during pregnancy in multiple sclerosis. Here immunoSEQ multiplex PCR was the method, and the copy in TCRdb shows in-frame clones only, minus some. The sample contains 70,000 to 95,000 clones, about 94% of which appear only once. Specimen: peripheral blood, collected in the third trimester of pregnancy. The receptors were sampled from a female donor with multiple sclerosis, enrolled in a pregnancy study.

The CDR3 DNA is TGTGCCAGCAGTTTCAGAGGCGGGAGGGTCTCCTACAATGAGCAGTTCTTC. Protein: CASSFRGGRVSYNEQFF. The rearrangement uses TRBV28 and TRBJ2-1, with 9 bases matching TRBD2. The germline V gene has CDR1 MDHEN and CDR2 SYDVKM. The CDR3 consists of 17 residues. V lost 3 bases and J lost 0; bases outside the gene matches: 6.

Only one count was recorded for this clone. The chain joins TRBV6-1 to TRBJ2-7, with D perhaps TRBD1 (6 bases). There are 15 residues in the CDR3. Germline CDR1 reads MNHNS; CDR2 reads SASEGT. The V end was cut by 6 bases, the J end by 3 bases, with 18 bases between. CDR3 sequence reads: CASSGHRAPYYEQYF. The CDR3 bases are TGTGCCAGCAGCGGGCACAGGGCACCATACTACGAGCAGTACTTC.

V and J are TRBV5-1 and TRBJ1-1; D is possibly TRBD1 (5 bases). From germline, CDR1 is SGHRS and CDR2 YFSETQ. The CDR3 contains 16 residues. With 0 bases removed from V and 5 bases from J, the gap between germline ends came to 17 bases. The CDR3 reads CASSLGGTHRRTEAFF. DNA for the CDR3: TGCGCCAGCAGCTTGGGCGGGACCCACAGGCGGACTGAAGCTTTCTTT.

The chain has TRBV4-2 and TRBJ2-1; 9 bases align to TRBD2. The germline CDR1 and CDR2 sequences are LGHNA and YNFKEQ. This CDR3 has 17 amino acids. J was trimmed by 9 bases and V by 0 bases; bases with no gene match: 12. The CDR3 loop reads CASSQDWAGGPLSEQFF. CDR3 bases: TGTGCCAGCAGCCAAGATTGGGCGGGAGGGCCTCTGAGTGAGCAGTTCTTC.

The table lists this clone with a count of one. The chain employs TRBV7-2 and TRBJ2-2, with TRBD2 matching over 8 bases. This CDR3 has 15 amino acids. CDR1 SGHTA and CDR2 FQGNSA come from the germline V gene. J was trimmed by 3 bases and V by 5 bases; bases with no gene match: 5. CDR3 DNA: TGTGCCAGCAGCAAGTCGGGAGGGGACACCGGGGAGCTGTTTTTT. This encodes CASSKSGGDTGELFF. The variable domain in full, with the rest retrieved from reference TRBV7-2 and TRBJ2-2, is GAGVSQSPSNKVTEKGKDVELRCDPISGHTALYWYRQSLGQGLEFLIYFQGNSAPDKSGLPSDRFSAERTGGSVSTLTIQRTQQEDSAVYLCASSKSGGDTGELFFGEGSRLTVL.

The chain links TRBV11-2 to TRBJ2-2; 9 nucleotides agree with TRBD2. After removal of 1 base from V and 0 bases from J, the junction contained 6 bases not matched to a gene. Germline lookup yields CDR1 SGHAT and CDR2 FQNNGV. This CDR3 is 18 amino acids long. The DNA of the CDR3 is TGTGCCAGCAGCTTAGTCCCCCTAGCGGGGACGAACACCGGGGAGCTGTTTTTT. Translating it yields CASSLVPLAGTNTGELFF.

This rearrangement joins TRBV4-2 to TRBJ2-7, with 7 positions matching TRBD1. The ends lost 1 base at V and 6 bases at J; junction bases unmatched: 0. Germline assignment: CDR1 LGHNA and CDR2 YNFKEQ. The CDR3 is 12 residues long. CDR3 sequence: CASSQAGGEQYF. The CDR3 region has the DNA TGTGCCAGCAGCCAAGCAGGGGGCGAGCAGTACTTC.

This clone was recorded once. The chain couples TRBV19 to TRBJ1-5; D is unclear. The CDR3 extends over 13 amino acids. Germline V gene sequence: CDR1 LNHDA, CDR2 SQIVND (reference sequence). The V end was cut by 11 bases, the J end by 6 bases, with 17 bases between. CDR3 nucleotides: TGTGCCTCCTCGGAGGGCCCCGGTCAGCCCCAGCATTTT. This gives the protein CASSEGPGQPQHF.